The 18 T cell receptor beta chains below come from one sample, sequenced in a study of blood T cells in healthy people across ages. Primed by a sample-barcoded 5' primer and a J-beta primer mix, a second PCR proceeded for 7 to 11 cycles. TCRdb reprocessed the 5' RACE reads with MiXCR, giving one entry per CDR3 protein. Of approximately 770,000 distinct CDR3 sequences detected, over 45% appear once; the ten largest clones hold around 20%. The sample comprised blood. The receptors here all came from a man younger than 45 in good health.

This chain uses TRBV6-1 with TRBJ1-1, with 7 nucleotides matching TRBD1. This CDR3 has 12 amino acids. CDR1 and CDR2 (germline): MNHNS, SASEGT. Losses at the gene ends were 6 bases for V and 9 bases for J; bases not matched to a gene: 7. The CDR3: CASSRDRDQAFF. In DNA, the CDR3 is TGTGCCAGCAGCAGAGACAGGGACCAAGCTTTCTTT.

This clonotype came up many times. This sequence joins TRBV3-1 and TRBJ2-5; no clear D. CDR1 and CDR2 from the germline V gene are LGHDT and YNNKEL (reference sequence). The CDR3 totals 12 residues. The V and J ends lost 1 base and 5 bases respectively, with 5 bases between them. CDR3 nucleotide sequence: TGTGCCAGCAGCCAAGTTACTGAGACCCAGTACTTC. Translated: CASSQVTETQYF.

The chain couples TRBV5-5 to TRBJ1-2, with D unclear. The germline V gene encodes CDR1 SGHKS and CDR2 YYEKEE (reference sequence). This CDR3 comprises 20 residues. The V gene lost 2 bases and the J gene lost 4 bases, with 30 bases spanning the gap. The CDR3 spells CASSFRAPLSSSPYLYGYTF. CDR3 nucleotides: TGTGCCAGCAGCTTTCGGGCCCCGTTATCTAGTTCACCTTACCTCTATGGCTACACCTTC.

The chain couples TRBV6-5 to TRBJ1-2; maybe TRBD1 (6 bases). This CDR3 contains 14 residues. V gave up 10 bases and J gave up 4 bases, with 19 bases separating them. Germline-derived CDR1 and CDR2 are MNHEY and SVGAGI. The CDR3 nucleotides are TGTGCCACCCACCGAGGGGGAGAAGGCTATGGCTACACCTTC. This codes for CATHRGGEGYGYTF.

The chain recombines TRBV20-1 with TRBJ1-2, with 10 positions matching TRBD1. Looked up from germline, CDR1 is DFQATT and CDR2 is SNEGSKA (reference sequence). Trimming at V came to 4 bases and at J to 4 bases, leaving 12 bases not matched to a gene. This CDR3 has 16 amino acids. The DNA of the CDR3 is TGCAGTGCTAAGGACCGGGACAGGGGAACCTTCTATGGCTACACCTTC. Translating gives CSAKDRDRGTFYGYTF.

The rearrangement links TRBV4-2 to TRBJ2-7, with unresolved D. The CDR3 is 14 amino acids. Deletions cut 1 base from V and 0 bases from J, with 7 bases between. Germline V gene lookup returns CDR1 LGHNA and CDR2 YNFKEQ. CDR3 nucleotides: TGTGCCAGCAGCCAAGCCCGGAGCTCCTACGAGCAGTACTTC. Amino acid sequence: CASSQARSSYEQYF.

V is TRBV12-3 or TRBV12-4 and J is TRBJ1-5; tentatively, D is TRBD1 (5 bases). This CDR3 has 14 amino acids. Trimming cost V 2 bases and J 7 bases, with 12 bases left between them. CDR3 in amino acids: CASSLSGAEQPQHF. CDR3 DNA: TGTGCCAGCAGTTTATCCGGGGCCGAACAGCCCCAGCATTTT.

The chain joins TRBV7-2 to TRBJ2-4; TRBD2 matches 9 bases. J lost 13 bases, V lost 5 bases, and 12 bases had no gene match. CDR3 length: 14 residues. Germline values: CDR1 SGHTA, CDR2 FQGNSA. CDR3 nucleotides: TGTGCCAGCAGCCAGGGACTAGCCGTTGGGGAGCAGTACTTC. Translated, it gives CASSQGLAVGEQYF. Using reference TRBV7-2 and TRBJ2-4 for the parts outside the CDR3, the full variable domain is GAGVSQSPSNKVTEKGKDVELRCDPISGHTALYWYRQSLGQGLEFLIYFQGNSAPDKSGLPSDRFSAERTGGSVSTLTIQRTQQEDSAVYLCASSQGLAVGEQYFGAGTRLSVL.

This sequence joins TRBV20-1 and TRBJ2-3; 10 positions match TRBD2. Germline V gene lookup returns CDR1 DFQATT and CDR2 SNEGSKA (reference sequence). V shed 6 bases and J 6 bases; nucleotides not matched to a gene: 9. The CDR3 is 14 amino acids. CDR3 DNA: TGCAGTGCCCCTCCCCTAGCGGGAGTCGATACGCAGTATTTT. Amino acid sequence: CSAPPLAGVDTQYF.

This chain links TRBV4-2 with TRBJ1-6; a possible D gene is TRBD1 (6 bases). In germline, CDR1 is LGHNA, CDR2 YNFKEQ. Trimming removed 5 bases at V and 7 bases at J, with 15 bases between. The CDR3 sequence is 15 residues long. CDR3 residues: CASSVRQESNSPLHF. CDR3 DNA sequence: TGTGCCAGCAGCGTGCGACAGGAGTCGAATTCACCCCTCCACTTT.

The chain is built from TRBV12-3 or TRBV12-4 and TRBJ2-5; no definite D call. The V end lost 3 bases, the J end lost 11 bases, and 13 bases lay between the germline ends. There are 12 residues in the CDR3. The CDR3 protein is CASSLNPRQQYF. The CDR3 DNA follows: TGTGCCAGCAGTTTGAATCCGAGGCAACAGTACTTC.

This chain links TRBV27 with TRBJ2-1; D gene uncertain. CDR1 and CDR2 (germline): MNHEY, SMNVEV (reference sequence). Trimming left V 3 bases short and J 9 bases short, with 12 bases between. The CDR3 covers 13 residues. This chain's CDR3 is CASSFGIPAEQFF. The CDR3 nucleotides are TGTGCCAGCAGTTTTGGAATCCCTGCTGAGCAGTTCTTC.

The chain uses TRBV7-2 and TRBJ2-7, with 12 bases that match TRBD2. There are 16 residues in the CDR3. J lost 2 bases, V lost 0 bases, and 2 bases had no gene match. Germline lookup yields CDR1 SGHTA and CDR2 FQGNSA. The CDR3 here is CASSLARLAGAYEQYF. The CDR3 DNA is TGTGCCAGCAGCTTAGCTAGACTAGCGGGAGCCTACGAGCAGTACTTC.

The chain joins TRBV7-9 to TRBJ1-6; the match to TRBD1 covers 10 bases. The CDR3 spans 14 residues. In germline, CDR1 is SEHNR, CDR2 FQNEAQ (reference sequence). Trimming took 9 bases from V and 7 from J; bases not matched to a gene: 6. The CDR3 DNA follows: TGTGCCAGAAAACGGGGACAGGGGAATTCACCCCTCCACTTT. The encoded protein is CARKRGQGNSPLHF.

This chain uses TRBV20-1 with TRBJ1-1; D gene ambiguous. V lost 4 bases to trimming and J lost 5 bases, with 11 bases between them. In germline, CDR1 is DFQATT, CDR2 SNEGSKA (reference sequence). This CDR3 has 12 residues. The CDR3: CSAKDPGTEAFF. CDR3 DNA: TGCAGTGCTAAAGACCCGGGGACTGAAGCTTTCTTT.

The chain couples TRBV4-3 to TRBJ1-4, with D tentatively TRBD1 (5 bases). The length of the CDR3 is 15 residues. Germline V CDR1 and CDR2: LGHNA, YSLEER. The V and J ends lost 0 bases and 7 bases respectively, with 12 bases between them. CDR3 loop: CASSQEGRDFEKLFF. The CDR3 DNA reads TGCGCCAGCAGCCAAGAGGGAAGGGACTTTGAAAAACTGTTTTTT.

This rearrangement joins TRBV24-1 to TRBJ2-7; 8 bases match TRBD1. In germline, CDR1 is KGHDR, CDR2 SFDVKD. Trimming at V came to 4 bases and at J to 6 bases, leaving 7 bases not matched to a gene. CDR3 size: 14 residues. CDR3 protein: CATSDPGGWGEQYF. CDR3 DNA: TGTGCCACCAGTGACCCAGGGGGCTGGGGCGAGCAGTACTTC.

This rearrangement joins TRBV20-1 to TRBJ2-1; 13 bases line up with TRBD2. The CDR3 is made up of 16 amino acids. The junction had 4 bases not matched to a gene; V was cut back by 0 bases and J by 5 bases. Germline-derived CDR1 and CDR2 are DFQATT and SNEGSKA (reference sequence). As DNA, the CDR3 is TGCAGTGCTAGAGATGCCGGACTAGCGGGGGACAATGAGCAGTTCTTC. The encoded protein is CSARDAGLAGDNEQFF.